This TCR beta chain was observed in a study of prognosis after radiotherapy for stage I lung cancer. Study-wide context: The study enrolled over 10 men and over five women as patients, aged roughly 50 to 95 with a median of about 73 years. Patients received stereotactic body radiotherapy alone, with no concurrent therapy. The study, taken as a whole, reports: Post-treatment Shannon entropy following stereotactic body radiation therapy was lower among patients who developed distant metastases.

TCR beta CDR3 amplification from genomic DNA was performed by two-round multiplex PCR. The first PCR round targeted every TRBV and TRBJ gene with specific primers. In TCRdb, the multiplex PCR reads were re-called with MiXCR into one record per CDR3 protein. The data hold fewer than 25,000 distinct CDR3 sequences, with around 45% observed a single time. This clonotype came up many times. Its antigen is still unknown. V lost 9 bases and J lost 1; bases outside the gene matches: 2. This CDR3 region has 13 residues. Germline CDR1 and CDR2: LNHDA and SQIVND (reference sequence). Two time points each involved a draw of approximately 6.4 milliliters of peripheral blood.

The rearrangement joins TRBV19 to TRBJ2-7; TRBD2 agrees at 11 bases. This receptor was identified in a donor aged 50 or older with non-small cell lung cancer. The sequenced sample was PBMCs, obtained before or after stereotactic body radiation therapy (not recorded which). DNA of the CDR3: TGTGCCAGCCGACTAGCGGGGTCCTACGAGCAGTACTTC. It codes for CASRLAGSYEQYF.